This TCR beta chain was identified in a study of blood T cells in healthy people across ages. Then a second PCR, running roughly 7 to 11 cycles, was carried out with a sample-barcoded 5' primer and a J-beta primer mix. From each sample, at least 2.5 million paired-end reads containing CDR3 were obtained. TCRdb independently ran MiXCR on the 5' RACE reads; one entry per CDR3 protein. Found here are about 1.4 million distinct CDR3 sequences, approximately 59% of them singletons; the top ten hold over 5%. There are 14 residues in the CDR3. V trimming: 7 bases; J trimming: 4 bases; junction bases outside the gene matches: 6. Notes on the study in general: A roughly linear age-dependent decrease characterized TCR beta diversity per million T cells.

This clonotype showed up just a few times. Its antigen is not known. This chain uses TRBV12-3 or TRBV12-4 with TRBJ2-3; 9 bases are shared with TRBD1. The TCR originated in a man aged 18-30 years in good health. The source material was blood. In nucleotides, the CDR3 is TGTGCCAGCATGCCGGGACAGGGACCAGATACGCAGTATTTT. Residues: CASMPGQGPDTQYF.